These 27 T cell receptor beta chains were sequenced from one sample in a study of chemoradiotherapy in HPV16-positive cancers. Clones were sequenced by immunoSEQ multiplex PCR, and TCRdb holds only the in-frame ones, with some missing. The sample holds about 35,000 clones, about 82% seen once. The sequencing used blood, collected from a patient who underwent chemoradiotherapy. These receptors all come from a human donor with HPV-associated anogenital cancer.

The chain has TRBV9 and TRBJ2-1; D may match TRBD1 or TRBD2 (5 bases each). This CDR3 comprises 14 residues. Germline CDR1 and CDR2: SGDLS and YYNGEE. The V end lost 3 bases, the J end lost 4 bases, and 11 bases lay between the germline ends. The CDR3 loop reads CASSAWDVYNEQFF. The CDR3 bases are TGTGCCAGCAGCGCCTGGGACGTTTACAATGAGCAGTTCTTC.

The V gene is TRBV29-1, the J gene TRBJ1-4; possible D gene TRBD1, 5 bases. This CDR3 has 14 amino acids. The V gene's germline CDR1 is SQVTM and CDR2 ANQGSEA. Trimming pared 6 bases from V and 5 bases from J, leaving 16 bases between. The CDR3 DNA sequence: TGCAGCGTGGCCCCCGGGACCGAGAATGAAAAACTGTTTTTT. Translating it yields CSVAPGTENEKLFF.

This chain uses TRBV6-5 with TRBJ2-5, with D perhaps matching TRBD1 (6 bases). CDR3 length equals 13 residues. Trimming pared 6 bases from V and 4 bases from J, leaving 12 bases between. Germline CDR1 is MNHEY and CDR2 is SVGAGI. CDR3 in DNA: TGTGCCAGCAGAAAAGGGGGTTCAGAGACCCAGTACTTC. Translated: CASRKGGSETQYF.

This chain connects TRBV4-1 to TRBJ2-7; a weak D match, TRBD1 (6 bases). Germline V gene lookup returns CDR1 MGHRA and CDR2 YSYEKL. Trimming took 0 bases from V and 2 from J, leaving 11 bases between them. CDR3 length: 15 amino acids. Here the CDR3 reads CASSQERQGTYEQYF. As DNA, the CDR3 is TGCGCCAGCAGCCAAGAACGGCAGGGGACCTACGAGCAGTACTTC.

The chain carries TRBV21-1 and TRBJ1-5. TRBV21-1 has pseudogene status. The CDR3 contains 13 residues. The CDR3 DNA follows: TGTGCCAGCAGCTCAAAGGGGAGTCAGCCCCAGCATTTT. It translates to CASSSKGSQPQHF.

The J gene is TRBJ2-1, the V gene TRBV6-1; D is perhaps TRBD2 (5 bases). The CDR3 covers 14 residues. The germline gives CDR1 MNHNS, CDR2 SASEGT. V was cut by 0 bases and J by 10 bases, with 13 bases left in between. In DNA, the CDR3 is TGTGCCAGCAGTGAAGCTGGTCGGGGTTGGGAGCAGTTCTTC. Residues: CASSEAGRGWEQFF.

The V and J genes are TRBV30 and TRBJ1-3, with 9 bases matching TRBD1. The CDR3 length is 15 residues. CDR1 is GTSNPN, CDR2 SVGIG, per germline (reference sequence). Unmatched junction bases numbered 6, after V lost 2 bases and J lost 4 bases. The CDR3 DNA reads TGTGCCTGGAGTCGGGACAGGGCTTTAGGAAACACCATATATTTT. It is translated as CAWSRDRALGNTIYF.

This clone occurred a few times. The CDR3 DNA reads TGTGCCAGCAGCCCCGGCTCTGGGGCCAACGTCCTGACTTTC. Its translation: CASSPGSGANVLTF. The chain combines TRBV2 with TRBJ2-6; D remains ambiguous. The CDR3 length is 14 residues. Germline CDR1 and CDR2: SNHLY and FYNNEI. V lost 6 bases, J lost 0 bases, and 6 bases lay in between.

In its sample, this clone was seen once. This chain joins TRBV10-3 and TRBJ2-2, with D possibly being TRBD1 or TRBD2 (5 bases each). Deletions cut 8 bases from V and 4 bases from J, with 11 bases between. This CDR3 is built from 13 residues. Germline loops: CDR1 ENHRY, CDR2 SYGVKD. The CDR3: CAIPGATTGELFF. Here the CDR3 DNA reads TGTGCCATCCCCGGGGCAACCACCGGGGAGCTGTTTTTT.

The rearrangement joins TRBV11-2 to TRBJ2-7, with 7 bases identical to TRBD1. CDR1 and CDR2 (germline): SGHAT, FQNNGV. The CDR3 loop spans 17 amino acids. V dropped 7 bases and J dropped 4; count of bases not matched to a gene: 19. The CDR3 loop is CASTTYGTGDIRYEQYF. The CDR3 nucleotides read TGTGCCAGCACCACTTATGGAACAGGGGATATTCGATACGAGCAGTACTTC. Full variable domain (outside the CDR3, taken from reference TRBV11-2 and TRBJ2-7): EAGVAQSPRYKIIEKRQSVAFWCNPISGHATLYWYQQILGQGPKLLIQFQNNGVVDDSQLPKDRFSAERLKGVDSTLKIQPAKLEDSAVYLCASTTYGTGDIRYEQYFGPGTRLTVT.

This clone has just a few counts. This chain uses TRBV9 with TRBJ1-6, with D perhaps matching TRBD1 (5 bases). V dropped 0 bases and J dropped 7 bases, with 5 bases sitting between them. CDR3 length equals 13 residues. Germline V CDR1 and CDR2: SGDLS, YYNGEE. The CDR3 DNA reads TGTGCCAGCAGCGTAGGGGGGAATTCACCCCTCCACTTT. Its translation: CASSVGGNSPLHF. Complete variable domain (other parts from reference TRBV9 and TRBJ1-6): DSGVTQTPKHLITATGQRVTLRCSPRSGDLSVYWYQQSLDQGLQFLIQYYNGEERAKGNILERFSAQQFPDLHSELNLSSLELGDSALYFCASSVGGNSPLHFGNGTRLTVT.

This clone came up a few times. The V and J genes are TRBV6-5 and TRBJ1-1; tentatively, D is TRBD1 (5 bases). The CDR3 runs 13 residues. CDR1 is MNHEY, CDR2 SVGAGI, per germline. With 2 bases removed from V and 5 bases from J, the gap between germline ends came to 9 bases. The DNA for the CDR3 is TGTGCCAGCAGTTACGGGGGAGGGACTGAAGCTTTCTTT. Encoded protein: CASSYGGGTEAFF.

This chain links TRBV18 with TRBJ1-1; 8 bases line up with TRBD1. Trimming took 5 bases from V and 1 from J; bases not matched to a gene: 3. Germline V gives CDR1 KGHSH, CDR2 LQKENI. The CDR3 covers 14 residues. The CDR3 here is CASSEGQANTEAFF. The CDR3, as DNA: TGTGCCAGCTCAGAGGGACAGGCGAACACTGAAGCTTTCTTT. Using reference TRBV18 and TRBJ1-1 for the parts outside the CDR3, the full variable domain is NAGVMQNPRHLVRRRGQEARLRCSPMKGHSHVYWYRQLPEEGLKFMVYLQKENIIDESGMPKERFSAEFPKEGPSILRIQQVVRGDSAAYFCASSEGQANTEAFFGQGTRLTVV.

The chain has TRBV4-1 and TRBJ2-7; D remains ambiguous. The CDR3 has 15 amino acids. CDR1 and CDR2 from the germline V gene are MGHRA and YSYEKL. V dropped 2 bases and J dropped 1 base, with 12 bases sitting between them. CDR3 sequence: CASSQHYTLSYEQYF. The CDR3 DNA reads as TGCGCCAGCAGCCAACACTATACCCTTTCCTACGAGCAGTACTTC.

The CDR3 DNA reads TGTGCCAGCTCACCCTCGGATTTTAACTATGGCTACACCTTC. Protein: CASSPSDFNYGYTF. The V and J genes are TRBV18 and TRBJ1-2; D not resolved. The germline V and J ends were trimmed by 3 bases and 1 base, with 9 bases remaining between them. CDR3 size: 14 residues. The germline gives CDR1 KGHSH, CDR2 LQKENI.

The V call is TRBV20-1, the J call TRBJ2-7; the D is unclear. V was cut by 3 bases and J by 3 bases, with 6 bases left in between. This CDR3 comprises 11 residues. Germline V gives CDR1 DFQATT, CDR2 SNEGSKA (reference sequence). The CDR3 nucleotides are TGCAGTGCTAGCTATCTCTACGAGCAGTACTTC. This encodes CSASYLYEQYF.

This chain uses TRBV7-9 with TRBJ1-6, with D possibly TRBD1 on 5 matching bases. Germline CDR1 reads SEHNR; CDR2 reads FQNEAQ (reference sequence). CDR3 size: 14 residues. V lost 3 bases to trimming and J lost 7 bases, with 10 bases between them. CDR3 protein: CASSFDSENSPLHF. CDR3 DNA: TGTGCCAGCAGCTTCGACAGCGAAAATTCACCCCTCCACTTT.

This clone appeared a few times. The rearrangement links TRBV5-8 to TRBJ2-2, with D possibly TRBD1 on 6 matching bases. Trimming removed 1 base at V and 7 bases at J, with 11 bases between. Germline CDR1 SGHTS, CDR2 YDEGEE. This CDR3 region has 14 residues. The CDR3 sequence is CASSLWTENGELFF. In DNA form, the CDR3 reads TGTGCCAGCAGCTTGTGGACAGAAAACGGGGAGCTGTTTTTT.

In its sample, this clone was seen once. It is unclear where the CDR3 begins or ends on the DNA, so no DNA is shown, and the CDR3 is as TCRdb lists it. The chain is built from TRBV5-8 and TRBJ2-3; TRBD1, the table's D call, was not compared with the DNA. The CDR3 extends over 17 residues, inclusive of both ends. Germline V gene lookup returns CDR1 SGHTS and CDR2 YDEGEE. The CDR3 spells CASSFGQGATSTDTQYF.

This chain connects TRBV7-9 to TRBJ2-1; 9 bases align to TRBD1. Germline CDR1 is SEHNR and CDR2 is FQNEAQ (reference sequence). The CDR3 is made up of 15 amino acids. V was clipped by 4 bases and J by 7 bases; unmatched bases: 8. The DNA of the CDR3 is TGTGCCAGCAGCTACGCCGGACAGGGGTTAAATGAGCAGTTCTTC. It codes for CASSYAGQGLNEQFF.

The chain links TRBV7-2 to TRBJ2-7; 12 nucleotides agree with TRBD2. Germline values: CDR1 SGHTA, CDR2 FQGNSA. The CDR3 contains 14 residues. V shed 8 bases and J 6 bases; nucleotides not matched to a gene: 8. CDR3 coding DNA: TGTGCCAGCCGACCTAGCGGGGGGGCCAGCGAGCAGTACTTC. It specifies CASRPSGGASEQYF.

This clone was seen more than once but under ten times. The chain links TRBV7-3 to TRBJ2-5; TRBD1 agrees at 10 bases. V shed 5 bases, J shed 3 bases, and the junction held 6 bases outside the gene matches. The CDR3 length is 15 residues. From germline, CDR1 is SGHTA and CDR2 FQGTGA. CDR3 region: CASSPRQGAKETQYF. CDR3 sequence (DNA): TGTGCCAGCAGCCCGAGACAGGGGGCTAAAGAGACCCAGTACTTC.

This chain connects TRBV4-2 to TRBJ2-1; possible D gene TRBD2, 7 bases. The V and J ends lost 0 bases and 4 bases respectively, with 10 bases between them. The germline gives CDR1 LGHNA, CDR2 YNFKEQ. CDR3 length: 15 residues. DNA of the CDR3: TGTGCCAGCAGCCAAGATGCGGGGGCTTACAATGAGCAGTTCTTC. Translating gives CASSQDAGAYNEQFF.

V gene TRBV18 combines with J gene TRBJ1-6, with 7 bases fitting TRBD1. CDR3 length: 15 residues. V gave up 3 bases and J gave up 5 bases; unmatched junction bases: 4. Germline CDR1 is KGHSH and CDR2 is LQKENI. The CDR3 nucleotides read TGTGCCAGCTCACCTTGGGACAGTAATAATTCACCCCTCCACTTT. Translating gives CASSPWDSNNSPLHF.

The rearrangement uses TRBV7-9 and TRBJ2-3; tentatively, D is TRBD2 (7 bases). The germline gives CDR1 SEHNR, CDR2 FQNEAQ (reference sequence). The length of the CDR3 is 15 residues. V was shortened by 5 bases and J by 3 bases, with 15 bases between the two germline ends. The CDR3 here is CASSDPRGATDTQYF. CDR3 DNA sequence: TGTGCCAGCAGCGACCCCCGGGGGGCGACAGATACGCAGTATTTT.

V gene TRBV5-6 combines with J gene TRBJ1-3, with a weak D call TRBD1 (5 bases). CDR1 is SGHDT and CDR2 is YYEEEE in the germline V gene. The CDR3 extends over 16 amino acids. Deletions cut 4 bases from V and 3 bases from J, with 17 bases between. The CDR3 protein is CASSPRRSGNGNTIYF. The CDR3 DNA follows: TGTGCCAGCAGCCCCCGGAGGTCAGGGAATGGAAACACCATATATTTT.

The rearrangement joins TRBV6-5 to TRBJ2-7; the match to TRBD2 covers 7 bases. The ends lost 10 bases at V and 2 bases at J; junction bases unmatched: 8. The germline gives CDR1 MNHEY, CDR2 SVGAGI. The CDR3 spans 13 residues. The CDR3 region is CATHRDYAYEQYF. The CDR3 DNA reads as TGTGCCACCCACCGGGACTATGCCTACGAGCAGTACTTC.